This T cell receptor (beta chain) was documented in a study of cytomegalovirus exposure and HLA in healthy donors. Study at large: Out of 150 million to 200 million T cells, an earlier analysis found fewer than 140 million unique TCR beta sequences in total.

Regarding this clone: Its target is unknown.

The V gene lost 7 bases and the J gene lost 3 bases, with 15 bases spanning the gap. Germline lookup yields CDR1 KGHSH and CDR2 LQKENI. This CDR3 spans 14 amino acids. Overall study results and limits: Certain sequence variants were highly shared and formed a cluster, and this cluster was likely a sequencing artifact. With further analysis later on, most CMV-associated TCR beta chains appeared HLA-restricted.

The primer mix had 60 Vbeta and 13 Jbeta primers. Data came from immunoSEQ multiplex PCR; TCRdb stores just in-frame clones and leaves some out. The sample comprises fewer than 120,000 clones, approximately 80% of which are singletons, and roughly 6% rests with the top ten. The chain employs TRBV18 and TRBJ1-1; perhaps TRBD1 as D (6 bases). Source material: PBMCs. The sequence was obtained from a man younger than 40 in good health and CMV-seropositive. The CDR3 coding sequence is TGTGCCAGCTTGAGACAGGAATCGGACACTGAAGCTTTCTTT. As protein: CASLRQESDTEAFF.